The source of this TCR beta chain is a study of blood T cell dynamics during melanoma immunotherapy. DNA loading was fixed at about 340 ng for all bulk PBMC samples. This table comes from immunoSEQ multiplex PCR, and its TCRdb copy is limited to in-frame clones, with some not included. The profile shows 25,000 to 30,000 clones, around 80% of them singletons. Stated time point: week 3, after first cycle of checkpoint inhibitor. Patients with prior systemic cancer treatment, concomitant immunosuppressants, or other active malignancies were excluded. Findings and limits, study-wide: The study could not tell melanoma-specific clones from general immune activation.

With regard to this clone: The antigen is undetermined.

The material sequenced was blood, taken from a patient treated with checkpoint blockade. This sequence originates from a human donor with melanoma.

DNA for the CDR3: TGTGCCACCAGCAGAGCCTTTAATGAAAAACTGTTTTTT. As protein: CATSRAFNEKLFF. This chain connects TRBV15 to TRBJ1-4; D ambiguous. The CDR3 contains 13 residues. From germline, CDR1 is LNHNV and CDR2 YYDKDF (reference sequence). V lost 1 base and J 4 bases, leaving 4 bases between the germline ends.